This TCR beta chain was sequenced for a study of liver allograft versus peripheral blood T cells. About the study: Peripheral blood of the recipients supplied T cell receptor repertoires that were compared with those in transplanted livers. Whole-study results and caveats: Intragraft T cell receptor repertoires of liver allografts were reported to differ from peripheral blood repertoires.

TCRdb passed the reads through MiXCR, listing each CDR3 protein once. The table lists some 900 distinct CDR3 sequences, 15% to 20% of them singletons, with about 14% in the top ten. This clonotype is medium-sized (0.01 to 0.1%) in the sample. Antigen unknown. The TCR comes from a human patient who had a liver transplant. A subset of T cells may come from the graft donor.

CDR3: CASSLRTLAHQAYF. The CDR3 DNA follows: TGTGCCAGCAGTTTAAGGACGCTAGCACATCAAGCGTATTTT. This chain uses TRBV28 with TRBJ2-3; tentatively, D is TRBD2 (5 bases). The germline CDR1 and CDR2 sequences are MDHEN and SYDVKM. The V gene lost 2 bases and the J gene lost 14 bases, with 20 bases spanning the gap. The length of the CDR3 is 14 residues.